This entry concerns a single T cell receptor (beta chain). Its antigen is not yet known. Only one base separates this from a far larger clonotype, so it likely reflects a read error. The donors were healthy, HIV-negative adults with no recently reported acute infections or vaccinations. All donors were Caucasian adults living in Nashville, Tennessee, USA. In the unsorted samples, tens of millions of PBMCs were counted, and genomic DNA was extracted using the QIAamp DNA Blood Mini kit. Blood was obtained by leukapheresis, after which PBMCs were separated by Ficoll-Histopaque density gradient centrifugation and cryopreserved in liquid nitrogen vapor phase. Using the deep immunoSEQ assay, multiplex PCR amplified TCR CDR3 regions from genomic DNA. Extracted genomic DNA from each cell subset was distributed evenly across all wells of several immunoSEQ 96-well plates, and each plate was treated as a replicate. For unsorted PBMC, each replicate PCR was loaded with approximately 300 ng genomic DNA, equivalent to 30,000 or so T cell genomes. Ten immunoSEQ deep assay plates were used to sequence unsorted PBMC genomic DNA. Purified libraries were measured with a Qubit 3.0 fluorometer, size-checked on a Bioanalyzer 2100, and measured again with the KAPA Library Quantification kit. Every immunoSEQ 96-well plate was sequenced on a separate single-read 150-cycle Illumina NextSeq 550 flow cell. As for the original processing: Because only junctional sequences without quality scores were contained in the immunoSEQ output, filtering matching that applied to full-length reads could not be performed. Sequences were annotated with PyIR, a Python wrapper for IgBLAST v1.9, using IMGT germline references to assign V/J genes and CDR3. Reads were filtered out if the reads had weak V/J assignments (E-value above 1e-6), no CDR3, stop codons, out-of-frame junctions, or ambiguous translated residues. A V3J clonotype was defined by an identical inferred V gene, J gene, and CDR3 amino acid sequence. Percentage overlap between repertoires was computed as shared unique clonotypes divided by the size of the smaller repertoire. Repertoire richness was assessed with RTK rarefaction, the Chao1 estimator, and Recon v2.1 estimates of unobserved clonotypes. TCRdb re-hosts the immuneACCESS table, in-frame sequences only. Its copies lack some clones; in the studies checked, an unresolved V gene accounts for under half of them, and the cause for the rest is not known. That table supplies the V and J calls and clone size; D and trimming were determined from the DNA. The sample records 450,000 to 500,000 clones, roughly 80% of which are singletons. The ten biggest clones cover roughly 13% of the sample.

These data come from a study of shared clonotypes between healthy human individuals (dated by TCRdb to the early 2020s). Describing the broader study: The cohort comprised a couple of women and three men aged 18 to 49 years. To estimate repertoire size and how much clonotypes are shared between individuals, the study performed deep sequencing of blood TCR repertoires from about 5 healthy adults. Different laboratories and diverse techniques were used to prepare libraries and sequence TCR repertoires, to increase sequencing depth and limit assay-specific biases. Each donor's leukapheresis produced roughly between about 0.8 and 8.9 billion PBMCs.

Results the study describes overall, beyond this receptor: The small number of donors limited the genetic and exposure-history diversity represented. Sampling was restricted to blood, and TCR repertoires in tissue are likely to differ from TCR repertoires in blood. Pairwise subsampling indicated that sequencing depth was expected to affect the degree of clonotype sharing among donors.

V loses 4 bases of germline sequence and J loses 1 base, and the interval between the two ends is 10 bases. There are 15 amino acids in the CDR3, from cysteine to phenylalanine inclusive. Only CDR3 DNA is held: 45 bases, read in frame from base 1. Based on the germline V gene, the CDR1 and CDR2 sequences are MRHNA and SNTAGT. The receptor comes from a woman between 40 and 55 years old in good health. Some clones in this sample may be carry-over from other donors' samples. Input material: PBMCs. The V gene is TRBV6-4 and the J gene is TRBJ2-2; the D gene cannot be named for sure. The CDR3 is CASSAVLGNTGELFF. The DNA is as follows: TGTGCCAGCAGTGCGGTACTGGGGAACACCGGGGAGCTGTTTTTT.